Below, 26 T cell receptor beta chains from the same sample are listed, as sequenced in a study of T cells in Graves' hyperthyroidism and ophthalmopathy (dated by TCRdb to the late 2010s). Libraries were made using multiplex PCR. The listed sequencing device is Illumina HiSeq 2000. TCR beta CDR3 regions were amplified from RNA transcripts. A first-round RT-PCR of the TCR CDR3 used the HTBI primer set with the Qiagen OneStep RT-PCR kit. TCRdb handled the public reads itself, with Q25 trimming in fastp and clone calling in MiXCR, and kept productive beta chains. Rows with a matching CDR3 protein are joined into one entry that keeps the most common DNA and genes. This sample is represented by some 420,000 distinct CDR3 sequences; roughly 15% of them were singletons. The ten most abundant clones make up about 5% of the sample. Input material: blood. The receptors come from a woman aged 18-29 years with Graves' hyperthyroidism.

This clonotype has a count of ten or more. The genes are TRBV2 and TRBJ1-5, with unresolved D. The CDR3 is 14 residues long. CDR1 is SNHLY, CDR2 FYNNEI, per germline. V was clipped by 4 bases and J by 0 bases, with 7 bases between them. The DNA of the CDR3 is TGTGCCAGCAGTGGTTCGACTAGCAATCAGCCCCAGCATTTT. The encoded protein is CASSGSTSNQPQHF.

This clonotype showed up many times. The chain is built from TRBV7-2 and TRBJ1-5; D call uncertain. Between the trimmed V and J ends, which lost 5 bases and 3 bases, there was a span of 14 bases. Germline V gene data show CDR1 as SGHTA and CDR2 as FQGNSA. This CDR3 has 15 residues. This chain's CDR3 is CASSPWGWDNQPQHF. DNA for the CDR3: TGTGCCAGCAGCCCCTGGGGATGGGACAATCAGCCCCAGCATTTT.

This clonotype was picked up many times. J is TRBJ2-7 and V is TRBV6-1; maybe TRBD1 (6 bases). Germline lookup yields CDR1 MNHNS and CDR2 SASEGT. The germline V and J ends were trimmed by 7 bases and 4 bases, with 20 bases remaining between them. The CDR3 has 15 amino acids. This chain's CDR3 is CASKVSGHSGYEQYF. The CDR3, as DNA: TGTGCCAGCAAAGTTTCGGGACACAGTGGGTACGAGCAGTACTTC.

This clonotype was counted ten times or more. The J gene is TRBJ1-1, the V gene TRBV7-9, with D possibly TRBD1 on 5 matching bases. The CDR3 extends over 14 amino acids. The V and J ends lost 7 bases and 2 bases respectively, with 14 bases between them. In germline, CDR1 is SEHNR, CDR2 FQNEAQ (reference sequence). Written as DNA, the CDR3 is TGTGCCAGCATTAAGGGGCAGGTTAACACTGAAGCTTTCTTT. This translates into CASIKGQVNTEAFF.

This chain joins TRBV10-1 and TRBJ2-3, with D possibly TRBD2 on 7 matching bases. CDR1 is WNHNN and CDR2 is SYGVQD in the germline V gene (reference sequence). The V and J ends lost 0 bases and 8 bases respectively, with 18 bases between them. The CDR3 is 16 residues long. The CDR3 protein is CASSESGTGRASTQYF. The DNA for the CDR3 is TGCGCCAGCAGTGAGTCAGGAACAGGGAGGGCCTCTACGCAGTATTTT.

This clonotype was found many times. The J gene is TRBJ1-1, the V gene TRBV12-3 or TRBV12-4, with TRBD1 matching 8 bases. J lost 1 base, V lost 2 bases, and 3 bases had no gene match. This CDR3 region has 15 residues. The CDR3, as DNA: TGTGCCAGCAGTTTAATGACAGGGGCGAACACTGAAGCTTTCTTT. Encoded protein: CASSLMTGANTEAFF.

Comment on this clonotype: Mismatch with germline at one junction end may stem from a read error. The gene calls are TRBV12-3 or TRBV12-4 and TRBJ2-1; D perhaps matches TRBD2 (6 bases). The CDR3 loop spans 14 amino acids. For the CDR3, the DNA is TGTGCCAGCAGGGCGGAGGGCCGGCACAATGGGCAGTTCTTC. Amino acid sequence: CASRAEGRHNGQFF.

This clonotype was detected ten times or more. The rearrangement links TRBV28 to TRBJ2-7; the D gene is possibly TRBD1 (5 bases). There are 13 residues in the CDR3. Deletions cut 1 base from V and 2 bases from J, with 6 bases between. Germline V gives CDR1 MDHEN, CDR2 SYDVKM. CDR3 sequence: CASSLSGTYEQYF. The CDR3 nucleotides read TGTGCCAGCAGTTTATCAGGGACCTACGAGCAGTACTTC. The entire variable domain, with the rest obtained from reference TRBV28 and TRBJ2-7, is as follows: DVKVTQSSRYLVKRTGEKVFLECVQDMDHENMFWYRQDPGLGLRLIYFSYDVKMKEKGDIPEGYSVSREKKERFSLILESASTNQTSMYLCASSLSGTYEQYFGPGTRLTVT.

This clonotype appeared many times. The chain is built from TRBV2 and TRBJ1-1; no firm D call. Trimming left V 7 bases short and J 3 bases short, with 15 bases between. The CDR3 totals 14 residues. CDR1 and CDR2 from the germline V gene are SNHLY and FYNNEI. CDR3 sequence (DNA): TGTGCCAGCATGGATACGGGTATGGACACTGAAGCTTTCTTT. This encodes CASMDTGMDTEAFF.

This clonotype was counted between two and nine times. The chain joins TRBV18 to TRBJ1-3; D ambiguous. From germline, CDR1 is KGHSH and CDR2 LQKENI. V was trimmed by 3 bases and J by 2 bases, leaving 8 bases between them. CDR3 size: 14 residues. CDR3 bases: TGTGCCAGCTCACCGGACGTAACTGGAAACACCATATATTTT. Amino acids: CASSPDVTGNTIYF.

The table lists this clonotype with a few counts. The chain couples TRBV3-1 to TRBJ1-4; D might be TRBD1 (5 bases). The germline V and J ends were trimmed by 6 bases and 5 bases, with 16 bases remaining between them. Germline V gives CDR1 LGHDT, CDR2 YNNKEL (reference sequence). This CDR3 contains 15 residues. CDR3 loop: CASSSLGELNEKLFF. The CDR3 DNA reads TGTGCCAGCAGTTCGTTGGGGGAGTTGAATGAAAAACTGTTTTTT.

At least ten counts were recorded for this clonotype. The DNA for the CDR3 is TGTGCCACCAGTGATACCACGCCGGGACTAGCGGGAGAGACCCAGTACTTC. This codes for CATSDTTPGLAGETQYF. The chain employs TRBV24-1 and TRBJ2-5; 12 positions agree with TRBD2. Germline-derived CDR1 and CDR2 are KGHDR and SFDVKD. This CDR3 comprises 17 residues. V was pared by 3 bases and J by 4 bases, with 8 bases of the junction left unmatched.

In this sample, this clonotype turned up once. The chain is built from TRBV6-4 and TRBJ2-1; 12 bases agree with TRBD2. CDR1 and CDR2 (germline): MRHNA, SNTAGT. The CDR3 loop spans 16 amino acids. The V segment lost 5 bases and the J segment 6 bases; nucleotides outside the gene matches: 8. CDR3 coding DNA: TGTGCCAGCAGTTCGACTAGCGGGAGAGGGCCCAATGAGCAGTTCTTC. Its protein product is CASSSTSGRGPNEQFF.

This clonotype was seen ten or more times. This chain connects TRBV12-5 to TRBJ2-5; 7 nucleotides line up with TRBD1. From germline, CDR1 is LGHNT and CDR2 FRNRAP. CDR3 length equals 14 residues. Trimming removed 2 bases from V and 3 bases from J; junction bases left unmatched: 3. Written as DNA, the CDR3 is TGTGCTAGTGGTTTGTCCGGGACAGAAGAGACCCAGTACTTC. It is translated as CASGLSGTEETQYF.

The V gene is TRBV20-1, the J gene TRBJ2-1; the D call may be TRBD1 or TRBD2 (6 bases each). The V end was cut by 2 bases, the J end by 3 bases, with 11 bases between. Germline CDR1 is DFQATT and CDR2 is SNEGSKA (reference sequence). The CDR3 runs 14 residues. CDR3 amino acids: CSARWGAIYNEQFF. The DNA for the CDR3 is TGCAGTGCTAGATGGGGGGCGATCTACAATGAGCAGTTCTTC.

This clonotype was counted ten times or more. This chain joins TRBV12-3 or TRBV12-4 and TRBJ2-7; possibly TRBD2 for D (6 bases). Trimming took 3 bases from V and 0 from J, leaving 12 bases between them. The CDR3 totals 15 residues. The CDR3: CASSFSAGYSYEQYF. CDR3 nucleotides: TGTGCCAGCAGTTTCTCCGCGGGGTACTCCTACGAGCAGTACTTC.

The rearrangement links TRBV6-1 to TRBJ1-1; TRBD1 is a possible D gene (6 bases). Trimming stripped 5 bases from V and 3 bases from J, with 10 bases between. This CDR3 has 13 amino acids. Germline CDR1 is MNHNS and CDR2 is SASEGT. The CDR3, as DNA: TGTGCCAGCAGTCACAGACAGGACACTGAAGCTTTCTTT. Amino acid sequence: CASSHRQDTEAFF.

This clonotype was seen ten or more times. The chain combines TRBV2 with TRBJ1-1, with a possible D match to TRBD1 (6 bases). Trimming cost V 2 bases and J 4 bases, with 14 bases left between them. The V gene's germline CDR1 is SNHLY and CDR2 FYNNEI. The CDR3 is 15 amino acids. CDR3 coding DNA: TGTGCCAGCAGTGAATCCACCCCAGGGGTCACTGAAGCTTTCTTT. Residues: CASSESTPGVTEAFF.

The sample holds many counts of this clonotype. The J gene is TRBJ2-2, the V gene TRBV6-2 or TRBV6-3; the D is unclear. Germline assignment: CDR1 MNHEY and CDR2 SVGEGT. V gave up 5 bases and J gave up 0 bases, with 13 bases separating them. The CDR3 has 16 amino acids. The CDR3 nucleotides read TGTGCCAGCAGTAACTTTTGGCAGACGAACACCGGGGAGCTGTTTTTT. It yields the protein CASSNFWQTNTGELFF.

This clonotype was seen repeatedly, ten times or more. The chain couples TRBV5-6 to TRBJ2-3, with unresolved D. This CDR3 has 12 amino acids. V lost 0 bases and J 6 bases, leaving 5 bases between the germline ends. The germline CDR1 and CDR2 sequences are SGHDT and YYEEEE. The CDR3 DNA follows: TGTGCCAGCAGCTTGGCCGACGATACGCAGTATTTT. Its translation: CASSLADDTQYF.

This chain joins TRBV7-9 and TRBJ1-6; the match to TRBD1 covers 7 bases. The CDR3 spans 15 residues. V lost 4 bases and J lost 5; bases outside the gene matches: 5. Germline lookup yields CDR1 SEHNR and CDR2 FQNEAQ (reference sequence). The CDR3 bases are TGTGCCAGCAGCTCCCCCGGGACAGATAATTCACCCCTCCACTTT. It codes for CASSSPGTDNSPLHF.

Here the CDR3 reads CASSLGPSRGTEAFF. DNA for the CDR3: TGTGCCAGCAGCTTGGGACCCTCCCGTGGCACTGAAGCTTTCTTT. The rearrangement joins TRBV5-4 to TRBJ1-1; the D is unclear. V lost 0 bases and J lost 4, with 13 bases in between. The germline V gene encodes CDR1 SGHNT and CDR2 YYREEE (reference sequence). The CDR3 is 15 amino acids.

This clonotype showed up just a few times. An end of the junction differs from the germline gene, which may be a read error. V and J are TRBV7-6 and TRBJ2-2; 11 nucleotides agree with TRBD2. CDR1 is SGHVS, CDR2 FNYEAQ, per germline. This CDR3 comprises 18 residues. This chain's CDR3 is CASSLGAAGLAATGELVF. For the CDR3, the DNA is TGTGCCAGCAGCTTAGGGGCGGCGGGACTAGCGGCTACCGGGGAGCTGGTTTTT.

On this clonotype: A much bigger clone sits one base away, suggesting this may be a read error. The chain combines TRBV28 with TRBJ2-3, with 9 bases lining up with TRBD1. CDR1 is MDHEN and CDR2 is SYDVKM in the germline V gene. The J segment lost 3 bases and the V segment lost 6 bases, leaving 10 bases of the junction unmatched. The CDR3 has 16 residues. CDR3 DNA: TGTGCCAGCAGCCTCCCGGGACAGGGTCCTACAGATACGCAGTATTTT. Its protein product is CASSLPGQGPTDTQYF.

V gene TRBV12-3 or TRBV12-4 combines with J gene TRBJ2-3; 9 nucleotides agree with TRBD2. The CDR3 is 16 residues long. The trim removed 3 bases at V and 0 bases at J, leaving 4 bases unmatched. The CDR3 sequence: CASSFRSGSSTDTQYF. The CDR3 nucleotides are TGTGCCAGCAGTTTTCGTAGCGGGAGTAGCACAGATACGCAGTATTTT.

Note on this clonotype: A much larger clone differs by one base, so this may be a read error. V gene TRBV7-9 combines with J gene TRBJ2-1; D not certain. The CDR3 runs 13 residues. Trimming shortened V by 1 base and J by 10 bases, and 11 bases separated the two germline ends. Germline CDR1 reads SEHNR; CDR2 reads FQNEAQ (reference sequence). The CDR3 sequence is CASSLVNSYEQFF. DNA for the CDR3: TGTGCCAGCAGCTTAGTTAACAGTTACGAGCAGTTCTTC.